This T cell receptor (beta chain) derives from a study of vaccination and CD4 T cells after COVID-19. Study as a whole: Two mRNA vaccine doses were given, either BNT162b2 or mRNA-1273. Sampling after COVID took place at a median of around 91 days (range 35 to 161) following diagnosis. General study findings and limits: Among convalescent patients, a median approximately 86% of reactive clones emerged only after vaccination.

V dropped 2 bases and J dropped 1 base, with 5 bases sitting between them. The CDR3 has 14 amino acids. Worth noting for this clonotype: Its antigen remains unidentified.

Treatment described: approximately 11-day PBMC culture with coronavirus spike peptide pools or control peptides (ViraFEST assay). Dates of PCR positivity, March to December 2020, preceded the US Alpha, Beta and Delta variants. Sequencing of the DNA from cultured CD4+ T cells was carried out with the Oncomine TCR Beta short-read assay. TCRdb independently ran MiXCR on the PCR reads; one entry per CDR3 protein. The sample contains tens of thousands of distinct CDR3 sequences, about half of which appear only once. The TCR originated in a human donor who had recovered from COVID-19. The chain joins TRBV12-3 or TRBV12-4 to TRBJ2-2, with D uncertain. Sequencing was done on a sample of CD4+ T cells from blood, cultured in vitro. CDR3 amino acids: CASSLPGNTGELFF. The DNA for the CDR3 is TGTGCCAGCAGTTTACCAGGGAACACCGGGGAGCTGTTTTTT.